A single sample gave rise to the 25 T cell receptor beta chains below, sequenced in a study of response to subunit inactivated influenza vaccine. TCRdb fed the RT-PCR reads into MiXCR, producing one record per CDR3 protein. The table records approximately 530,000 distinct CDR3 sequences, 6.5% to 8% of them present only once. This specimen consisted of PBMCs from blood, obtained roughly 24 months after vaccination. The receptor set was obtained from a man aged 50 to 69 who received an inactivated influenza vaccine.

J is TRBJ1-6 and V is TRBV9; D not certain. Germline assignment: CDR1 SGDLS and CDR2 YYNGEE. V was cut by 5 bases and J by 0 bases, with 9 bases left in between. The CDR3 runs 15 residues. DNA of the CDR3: TGTGCCAGCAGGAGAGGTAGCTCCTATAATTCACCCCTCCACTTT. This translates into CASRRGSSYNSPLHF.

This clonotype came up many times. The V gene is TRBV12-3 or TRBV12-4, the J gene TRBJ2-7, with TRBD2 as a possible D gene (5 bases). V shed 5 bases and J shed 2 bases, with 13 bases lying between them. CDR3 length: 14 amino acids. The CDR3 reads CASSPIAGAYEQYF. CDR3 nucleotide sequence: TGTGCCAGCAGTCCCATCGCCGGGGCCTACGAGCAGTACTTC.

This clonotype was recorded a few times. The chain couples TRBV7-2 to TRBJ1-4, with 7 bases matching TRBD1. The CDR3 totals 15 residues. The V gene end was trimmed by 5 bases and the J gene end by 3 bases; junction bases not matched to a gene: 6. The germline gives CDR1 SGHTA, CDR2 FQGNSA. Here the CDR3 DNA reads TGTGCCAGCAGCATGCAGGGGGTCCCTAATGAAAAACTGTTTTTT. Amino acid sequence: CASSMQGVPNEKLFF.

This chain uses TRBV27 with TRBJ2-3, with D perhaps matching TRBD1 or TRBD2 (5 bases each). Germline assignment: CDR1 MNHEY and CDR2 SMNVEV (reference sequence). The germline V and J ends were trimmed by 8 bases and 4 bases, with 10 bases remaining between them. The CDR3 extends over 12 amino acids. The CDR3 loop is CASAWGSDTQYF. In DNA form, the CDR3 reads TGTGCCAGCGCCTGGGGGTCAGATACGCAGTATTTT.

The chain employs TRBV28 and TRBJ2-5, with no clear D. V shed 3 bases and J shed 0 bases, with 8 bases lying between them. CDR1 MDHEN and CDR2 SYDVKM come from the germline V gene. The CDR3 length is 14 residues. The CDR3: CASSFVTYQETQYF. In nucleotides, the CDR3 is TGTGCCAGCAGTTTCGTTACCTACCAAGAGACCCAGTACTTC.

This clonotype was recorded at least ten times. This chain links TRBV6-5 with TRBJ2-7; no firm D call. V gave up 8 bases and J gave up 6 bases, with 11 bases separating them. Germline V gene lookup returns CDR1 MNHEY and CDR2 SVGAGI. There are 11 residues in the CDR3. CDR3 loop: CASGKGGEQYF. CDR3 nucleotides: TGTGCCAGCGGTAAGGGTGGCGAGCAGTACTTC.

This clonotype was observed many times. The CDR3 DNA reads as TGCAGTGCTAGACCGGGACAACTTATGACAGATACGCAGTATTTT. This gives the protein CSARPGQLMTDTQYF. The V gene is TRBV20-1, the J gene TRBJ2-3; weak D call: TRBD1 (6 bases). The germline gives CDR1 DFQATT, CDR2 SNEGSKA (reference sequence). The ends were cut back, 2 bases at V and 3 bases at J, with 15 bases in the middle. The CDR3 extends over 15 amino acids.

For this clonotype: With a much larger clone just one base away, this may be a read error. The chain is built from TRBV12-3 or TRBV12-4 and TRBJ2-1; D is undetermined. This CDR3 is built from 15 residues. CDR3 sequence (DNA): TGTGCCAGCAGTACCCCGGCCACCTCCTACAATGAGCAGATCTTC. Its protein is CASSTPATSYNEQIF.

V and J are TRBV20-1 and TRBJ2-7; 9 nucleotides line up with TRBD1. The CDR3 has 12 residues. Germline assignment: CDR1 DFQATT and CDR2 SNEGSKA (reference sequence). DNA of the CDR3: TGCAGCGGGGGACAGGGTCGGTACGAGCAGTACTTC. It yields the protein CSGGQGRYEQYF.

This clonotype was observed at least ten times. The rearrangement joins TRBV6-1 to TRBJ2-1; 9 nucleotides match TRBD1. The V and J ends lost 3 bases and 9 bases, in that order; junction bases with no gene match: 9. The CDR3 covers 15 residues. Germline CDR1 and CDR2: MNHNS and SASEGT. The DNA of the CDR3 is TGTGCCAGCAGTGACCGGGACAGGGCCTACGGTGAGCAGTTCTTC. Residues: CASSDRDRAYGEQFF.

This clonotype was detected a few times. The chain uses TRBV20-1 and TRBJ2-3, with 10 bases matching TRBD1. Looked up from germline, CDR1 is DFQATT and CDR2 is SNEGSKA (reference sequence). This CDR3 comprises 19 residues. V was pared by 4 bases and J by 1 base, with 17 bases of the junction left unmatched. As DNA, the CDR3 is TGCAGTGCTAAGATACCCCGGGACAGGGGAACGAGGGGCACAGATACGCAGTATTTT. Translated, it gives CSAKIPRDRGTRGTDTQYF.

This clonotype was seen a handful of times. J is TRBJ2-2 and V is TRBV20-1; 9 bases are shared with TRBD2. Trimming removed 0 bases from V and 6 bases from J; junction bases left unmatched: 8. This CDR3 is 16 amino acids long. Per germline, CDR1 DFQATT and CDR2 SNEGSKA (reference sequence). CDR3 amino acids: CSARDLLAGQAGELFF. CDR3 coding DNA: TGCAGTGCTAGAGATCTGCTAGCGGGACAAGCCGGGGAGCTGTTTTTT.

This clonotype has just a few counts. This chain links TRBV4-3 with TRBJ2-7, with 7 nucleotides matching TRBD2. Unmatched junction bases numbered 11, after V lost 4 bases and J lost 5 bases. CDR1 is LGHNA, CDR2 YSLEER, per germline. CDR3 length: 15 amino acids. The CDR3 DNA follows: TGCGCCAGCAGCCCCGGAGCGGGATTAGGAGACGAGCAGTACTTC. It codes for CASSPGAGLGDEQYF.

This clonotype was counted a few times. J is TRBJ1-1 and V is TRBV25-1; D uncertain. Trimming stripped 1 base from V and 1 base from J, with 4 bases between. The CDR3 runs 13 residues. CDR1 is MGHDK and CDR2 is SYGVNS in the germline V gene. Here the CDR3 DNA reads TGTGCCAGCAGTGAATTAGGGAACACTGAAGCTTTCTTT. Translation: CASSELGNTEAFF.

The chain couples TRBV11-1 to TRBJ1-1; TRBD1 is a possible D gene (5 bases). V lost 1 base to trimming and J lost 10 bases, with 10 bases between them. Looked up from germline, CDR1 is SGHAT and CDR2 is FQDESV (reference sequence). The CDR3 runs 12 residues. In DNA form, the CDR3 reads TGTGCCAGCAGCTTAGAGCGGGGGACAGCTTTCTTT. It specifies CASSLERGTAFF.

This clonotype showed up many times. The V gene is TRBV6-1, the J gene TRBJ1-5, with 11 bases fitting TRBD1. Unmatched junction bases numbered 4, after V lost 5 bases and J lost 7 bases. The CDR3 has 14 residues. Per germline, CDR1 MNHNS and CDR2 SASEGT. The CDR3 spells CASSRTGGGQPQHF. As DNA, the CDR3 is TGTGCCAGCAGTCGGACAGGGGGCGGACAGCCCCAGCATTTT.

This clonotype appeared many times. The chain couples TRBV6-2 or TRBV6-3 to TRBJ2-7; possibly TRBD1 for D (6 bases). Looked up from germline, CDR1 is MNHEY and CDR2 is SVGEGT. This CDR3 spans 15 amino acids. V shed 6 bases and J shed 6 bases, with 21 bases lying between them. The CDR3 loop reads CASREPGQGLLEQYF. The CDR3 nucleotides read TGTGCCAGCAGAGAGCCGGGACAAGGTCTTCTCGAGCAGTACTTC.

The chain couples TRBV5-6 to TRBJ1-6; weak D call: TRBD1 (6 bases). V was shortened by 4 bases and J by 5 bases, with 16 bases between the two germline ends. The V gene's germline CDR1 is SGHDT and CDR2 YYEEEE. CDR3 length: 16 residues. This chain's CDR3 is CASSALSTGDNSPLHF. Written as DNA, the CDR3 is TGTGCCAGCAGCGCACTTTCGACAGGAGATAATTCACCCCTCCACTTT.

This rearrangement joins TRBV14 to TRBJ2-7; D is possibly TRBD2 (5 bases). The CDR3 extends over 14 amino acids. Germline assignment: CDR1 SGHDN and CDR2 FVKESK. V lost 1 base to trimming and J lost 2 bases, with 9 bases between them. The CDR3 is CASSQGGLAYEQYF. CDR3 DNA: TGTGCCAGCAGCCAAGGCGGGCTCGCCTACGAGCAGTACTTC. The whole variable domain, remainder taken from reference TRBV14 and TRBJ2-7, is EAGVTQFPSHSVIEKGQTVTLRCDPISGHDNLYWYRRVMGKEIKFLLHFVKESKQDESGMPNNRFLAERTGGTYSTLKVQPAELEDSGVYFCASSQGGLAYEQYFGPGTRLTVT.

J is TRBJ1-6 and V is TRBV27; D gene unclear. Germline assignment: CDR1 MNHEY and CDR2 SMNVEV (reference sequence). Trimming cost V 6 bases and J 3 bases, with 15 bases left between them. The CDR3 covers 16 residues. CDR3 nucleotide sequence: TGTGCCAGCAGCCAGCGAGGGAGCCACTATAATTCACCCCTCCACTTT. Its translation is CASSQRGSHYNSPLHF.

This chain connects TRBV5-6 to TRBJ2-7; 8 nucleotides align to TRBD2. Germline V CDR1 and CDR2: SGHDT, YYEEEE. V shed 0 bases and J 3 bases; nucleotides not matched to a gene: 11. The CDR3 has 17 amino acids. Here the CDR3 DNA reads TGTGCCAGCAGCTTGGGGCTGACGGGGGGGTCATTCTACGAGCAGTACTTC. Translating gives CASSLGLTGGSFYEQYF.

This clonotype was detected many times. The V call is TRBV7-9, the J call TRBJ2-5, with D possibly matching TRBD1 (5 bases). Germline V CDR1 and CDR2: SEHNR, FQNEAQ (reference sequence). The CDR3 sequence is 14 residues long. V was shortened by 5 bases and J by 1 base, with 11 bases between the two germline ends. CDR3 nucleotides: TGTGCCAGCAGCGTCAGGGTAGGCCAAGAGACCCAGTACTTC. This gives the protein CASSVRVGQETQYF.

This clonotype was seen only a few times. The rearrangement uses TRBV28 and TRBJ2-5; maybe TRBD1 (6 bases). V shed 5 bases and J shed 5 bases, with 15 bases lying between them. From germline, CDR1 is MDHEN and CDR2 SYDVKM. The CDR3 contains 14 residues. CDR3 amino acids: CASSQQGMGETQYF. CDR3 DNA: TGTGCCAGCAGTCAGCAGGGGATGGGGGAGACCCAGTACTTC.

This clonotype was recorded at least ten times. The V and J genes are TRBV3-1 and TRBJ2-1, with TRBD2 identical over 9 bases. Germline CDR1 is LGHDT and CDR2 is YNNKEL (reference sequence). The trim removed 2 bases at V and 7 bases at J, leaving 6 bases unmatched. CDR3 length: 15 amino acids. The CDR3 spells CASSQMLAGENEQFF. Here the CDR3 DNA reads TGTGCCAGCAGCCAAATGTTAGCGGGGGAAAATGAGCAGTTCTTC.

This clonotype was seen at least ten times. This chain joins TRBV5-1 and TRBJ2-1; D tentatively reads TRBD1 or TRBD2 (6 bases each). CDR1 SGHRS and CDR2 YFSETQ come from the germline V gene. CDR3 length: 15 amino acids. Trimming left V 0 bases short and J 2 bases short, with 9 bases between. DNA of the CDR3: TGCGCCAGCAGCTTGGTCGGGGGCCCCTACAATGAGCAGTTCTTC. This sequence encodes CASSLVGGPYNEQFF.